This T cell receptor (beta chain) was documented in a study of blood T cell repertoires in COVID-19. Study overall: The samples span acute and convalescent COVID-19 from the United States, Italy and Spain. The analysed material was cDNA or gDNA that came from T cells, B-cell-depleted T cells, or PBMCs.

This CDR3 has 15 amino acids. V dropped 3 bases and J dropped 5; count of bases not matched to a gene: 9. The V gene's germline CDR1 is SGHNT and CDR2 YYREEE (reference sequence). As originally analysed: Scientists estimated how many nucleated cells there were by amplifying reference gene primers. TCRdb's table, derived via immunoSEQ multiplex PCR, lists solely in-frame clones and lacks some. That table gives V, J and clone size, and the DNA gave D and trimming. The sample includes 150,000 to 200,000 clones, more than 75% of them seen just once. This clonotype was sampled from a man in his forties with active or convalescent COVID-19. Material: peripheral blood. J is TRBJ2-5 and V is TRBV5-4; 8 positions match TRBD2. CDR3 bases: TGTGCCAGCAGCTGGGGCGGGGGGCGCGAGGAGACCCAGTACTTC. Its protein product is CASSWGGGREETQYF.